This TCR beta chain originates from a study of blood T cell repertoires in COVID-19. In the study overall: Sites across the United States, Italy and Spain contributed samples from acute and convalescent COVID-19.

V lost 6 bases to trimming and J lost 3 bases; unmatched junction nucleotides: 10. This CDR3 contains 15 residues. Germline values: CDR1 SNHLY, CDR2 FYNNEI. As processed by the authors: Counts of nucleated cells, estimated from reference gene primer amplification, were obtained. The table came from immunoSEQ multiplex PCR; TCRdb's copy has only in-frame clones and leaves some out. The V and J calls and clone size come from that table; D and trimming were worked out from the DNA. The sample includes 160,000 or so clones, roughly 87% of them seen just once. The sequenced sample consisted of PBMCs or T cells enriched from blood (not recorded which). The chain combines TRBV2 with TRBJ2-7; 8 nucleotides match TRBD1. The receptor was isolated from a human donor with acute COVID-19. The donor label of this sample is uncertain. CDR3 amino acids: CASSEPGQAIYEQYF. CDR3 DNA sequence: TGTGCCAGCAGCGAACCGGGACAGGCAATCTACGAGCAGTACTTC.